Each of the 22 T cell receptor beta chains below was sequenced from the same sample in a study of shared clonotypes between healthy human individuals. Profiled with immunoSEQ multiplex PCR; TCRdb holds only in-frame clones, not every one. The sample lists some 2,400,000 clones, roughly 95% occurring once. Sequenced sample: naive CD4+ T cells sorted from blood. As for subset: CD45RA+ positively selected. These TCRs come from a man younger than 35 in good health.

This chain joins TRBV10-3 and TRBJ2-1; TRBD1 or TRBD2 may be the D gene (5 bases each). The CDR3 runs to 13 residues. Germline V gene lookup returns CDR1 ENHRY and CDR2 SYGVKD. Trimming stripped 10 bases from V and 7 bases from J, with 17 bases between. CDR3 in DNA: TGTGCCACCGGAGAGGGGTTTATTAATGAGCAGTTCTTC. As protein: CATGEGFINEQFF.

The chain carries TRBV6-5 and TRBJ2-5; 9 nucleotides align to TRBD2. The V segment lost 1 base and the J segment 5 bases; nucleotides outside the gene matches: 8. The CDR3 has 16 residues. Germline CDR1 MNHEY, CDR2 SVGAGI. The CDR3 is CASSYWRGGPSETQYF. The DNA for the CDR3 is TGTGCCAGCAGTTACTGGCGGGGGGGCCCCTCGGAGACCCAGTACTTC.

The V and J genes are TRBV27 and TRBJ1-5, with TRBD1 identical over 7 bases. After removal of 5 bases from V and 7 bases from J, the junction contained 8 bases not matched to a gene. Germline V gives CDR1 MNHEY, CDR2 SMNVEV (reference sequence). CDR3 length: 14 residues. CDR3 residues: CASSPRQGRQPQHF. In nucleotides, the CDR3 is TGTGCCAGCAGTCCTAGACAGGGTAGACAGCCCCAGCATTTT.

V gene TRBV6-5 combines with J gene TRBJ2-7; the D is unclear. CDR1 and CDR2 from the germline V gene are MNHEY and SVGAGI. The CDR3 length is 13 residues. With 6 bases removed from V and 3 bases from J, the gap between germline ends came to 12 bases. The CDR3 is CASSRGRDYEQYF. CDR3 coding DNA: TGTGCCAGCAGCCGCGGTAGGGACTACGAGCAGTACTTC.

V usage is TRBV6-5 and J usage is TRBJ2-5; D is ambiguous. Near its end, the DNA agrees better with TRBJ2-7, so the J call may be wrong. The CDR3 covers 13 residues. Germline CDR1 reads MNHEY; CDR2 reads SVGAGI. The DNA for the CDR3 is TGTGCCAGCAGTTACTCGCGCGGTTACGAGCAGTACTTC. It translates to CASSYSRGYEQYF.

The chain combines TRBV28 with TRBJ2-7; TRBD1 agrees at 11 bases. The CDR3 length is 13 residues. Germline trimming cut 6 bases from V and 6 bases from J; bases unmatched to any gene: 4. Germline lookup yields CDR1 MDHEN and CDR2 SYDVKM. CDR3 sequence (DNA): TGTGCCAGCAGGGACAGGGGGCGCGTCGAGCAGTACTTC. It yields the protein CASRDRGRVEQYF.

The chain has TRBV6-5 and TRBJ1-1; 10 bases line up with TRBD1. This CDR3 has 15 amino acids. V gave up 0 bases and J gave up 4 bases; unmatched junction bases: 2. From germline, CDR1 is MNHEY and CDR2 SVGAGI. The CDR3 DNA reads TGTGCCAGCAGTTACTCCGGGACAGGGGTCACTGAAGCTTTCTTT. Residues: CASSYSGTGVTEAFF.

The CDR3 loop reads CASSANSNEQFF. The DNA of the CDR3 is TGTGCCAGCAGCGCCAACTCCAATGAGCAGTTCTTC. The chain employs TRBV2 and TRBJ2-1, with unresolved D. The germline CDR1 and CDR2 sequences are SNHLY and FYNNEI. The CDR3 extends over 12 amino acids. Trimming shortened V by 6 bases and J by 6 bases, and 9 bases separated the two germline ends.

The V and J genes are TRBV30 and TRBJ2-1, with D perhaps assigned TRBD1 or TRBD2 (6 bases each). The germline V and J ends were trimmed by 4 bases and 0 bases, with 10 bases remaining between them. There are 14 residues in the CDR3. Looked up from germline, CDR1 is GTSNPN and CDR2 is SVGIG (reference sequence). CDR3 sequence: CAWTGASSYNEQFF. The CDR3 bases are TGTGCCTGGACGGGGGCAAGCTCCTACAATGAGCAGTTCTTC.

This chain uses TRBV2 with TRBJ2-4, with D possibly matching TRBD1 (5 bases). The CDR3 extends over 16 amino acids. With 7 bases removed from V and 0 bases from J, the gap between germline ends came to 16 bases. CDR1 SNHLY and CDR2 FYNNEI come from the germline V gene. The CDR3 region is CASTAGHSKAKNIQYF. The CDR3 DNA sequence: TGTGCCAGCACCGCAGGGCACTCCAAAGCCAAAAACATTCAGTACTTC. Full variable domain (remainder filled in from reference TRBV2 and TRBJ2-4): EPEVTQTPSHQVTQMGQEVILRCVPISNHLYFYWYRQILGQKVEFLVSFYNNEISEKSEIFDDQFSVERPDGSNFTLKIRSTKLEDSAMYFCASTAGHSKAKNIQYFGAGTRLSVL.

CDR3 loop: CASRGREDEQFF. The CDR3 DNA sequence: TGCGCCAGCAGAGGGCGTGAAGATGAGCAGTTCTTC. The V and J genes are TRBV4-1 and TRBJ2-1; D not certain. Trimming pared 6 bases from V and 8 bases from J, leaving 11 bases between. CDR1 and CDR2 from the germline V gene are MGHRA and YSYEKL. The CDR3 length is 12 residues.

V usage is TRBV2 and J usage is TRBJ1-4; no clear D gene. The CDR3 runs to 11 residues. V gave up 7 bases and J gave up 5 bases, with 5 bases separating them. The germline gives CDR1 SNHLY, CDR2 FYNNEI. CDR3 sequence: CASTPNEKLFF. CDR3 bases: TGTGCCAGCACTCCGAATGAAAAACTGTTTTTT.

The CDR3, as DNA: TGTGCCAGCAGTGGAGGGGTCAATCAGCCCCAGCATTTT. As protein: CASSGGVNQPQHF. V and J are TRBV25-1 and TRBJ1-5; perhaps TRBD1 as D (5 bases). This CDR3 comprises 13 residues. Germline V CDR1 and CDR2: MGHDK, SYGVNS. V lost 4 bases and J 3 bases, leaving 7 bases between the germline ends.

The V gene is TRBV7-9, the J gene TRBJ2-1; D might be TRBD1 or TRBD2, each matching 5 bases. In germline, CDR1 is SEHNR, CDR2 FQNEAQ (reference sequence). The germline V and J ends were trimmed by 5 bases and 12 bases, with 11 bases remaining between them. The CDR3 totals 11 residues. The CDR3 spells CASSVHGGQFF. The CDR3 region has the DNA TGTGCCAGCAGCGTGCATGGGGGGCAGTTCTTC.

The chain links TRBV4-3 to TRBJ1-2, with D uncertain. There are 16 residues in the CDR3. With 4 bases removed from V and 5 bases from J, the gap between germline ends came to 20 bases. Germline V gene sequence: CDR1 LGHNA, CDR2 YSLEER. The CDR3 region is CASSPNLAGARYGYTF. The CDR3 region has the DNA TGCGCCAGCAGCCCCAACCTAGCGGGTGCCCGTTATGGCTACACCTTC.

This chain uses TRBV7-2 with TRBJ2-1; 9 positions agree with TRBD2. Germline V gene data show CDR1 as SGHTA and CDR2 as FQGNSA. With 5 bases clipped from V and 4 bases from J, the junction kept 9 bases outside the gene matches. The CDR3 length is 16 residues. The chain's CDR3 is CASSRGGGRAYNEQFF. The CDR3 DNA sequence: TGTGCCAGCAGCAGGGGAGGCGGGAGGGCTTACAATGAGCAGTTCTTC. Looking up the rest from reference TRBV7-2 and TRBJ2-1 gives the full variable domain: GAGVSQSPSNKVTEKGKDVELRCDPISGHTALYWYRQSLGQGLEFLIYFQGNSAPDKSGLPSDRFSAERTGGSVSTLTIQRTQQEDSAVYLCASSRGGGRAYNEQFFGPGTRLTVL.

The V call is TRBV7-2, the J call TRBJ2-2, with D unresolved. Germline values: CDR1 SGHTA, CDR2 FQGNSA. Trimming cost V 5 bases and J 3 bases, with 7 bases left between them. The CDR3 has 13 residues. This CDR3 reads CASSPRYTGELFF. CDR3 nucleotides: TGTGCCAGCAGCCCCCGGTACACCGGGGAGCTGTTTTTT.

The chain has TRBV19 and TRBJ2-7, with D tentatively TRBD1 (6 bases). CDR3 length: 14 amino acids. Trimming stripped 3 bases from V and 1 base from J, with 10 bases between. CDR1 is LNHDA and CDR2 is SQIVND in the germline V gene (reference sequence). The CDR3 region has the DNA TGTGCCAGTAGTATTAGGACAGAATCCTACGAGCAGTACTTC. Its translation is CASSIRTESYEQYF.

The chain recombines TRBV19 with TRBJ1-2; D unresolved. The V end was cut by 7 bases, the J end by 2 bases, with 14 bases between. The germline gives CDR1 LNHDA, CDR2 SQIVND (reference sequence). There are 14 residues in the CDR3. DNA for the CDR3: TGTGCCAGTACCCCCGGACCCACCAACTATGGCTACACCTTC. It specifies CASTPGPTNYGYTF. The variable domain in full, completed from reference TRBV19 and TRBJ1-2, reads DGGITQSPKYLFRKEGQNVTLSCEQNLNHDAMYWYRQDPGQGLRLIYYSQIVNDFQKGDIAEGYSVSREKKESFPLTVTSAQKNPTAFYLCASTPGPTNYGYTFGSGTRLTVV.

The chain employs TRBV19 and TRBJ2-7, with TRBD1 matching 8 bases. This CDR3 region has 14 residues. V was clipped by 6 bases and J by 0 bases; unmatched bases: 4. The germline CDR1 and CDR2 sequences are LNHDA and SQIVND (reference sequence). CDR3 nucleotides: TGTGCCAGTAGCCGGACAGGGAACTCCTACGAGCAGTACTTC. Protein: CASSRTGNSYEQYF.

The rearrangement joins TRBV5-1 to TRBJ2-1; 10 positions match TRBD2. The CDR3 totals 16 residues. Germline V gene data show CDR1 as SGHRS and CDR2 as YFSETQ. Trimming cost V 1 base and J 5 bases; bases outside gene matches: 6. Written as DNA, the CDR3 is TGCGCCAGCAGCTTGTCGTCTAGCGGGGGAAACAATGAGCAGTTCTTC. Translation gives CASSLSSSGGNNEQFF. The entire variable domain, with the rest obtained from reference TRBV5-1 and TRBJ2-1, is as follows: KAGVTQTPRYLIKTRGQQVTLSCSPISGHRSVSWYQQTPGQGLQFLFEYFSETQRNKGNFPGRFSGRQFSNSRSEMNVSTLELGDSALYLCASSLSSSGGNNEQFFGPGTRLTVL.

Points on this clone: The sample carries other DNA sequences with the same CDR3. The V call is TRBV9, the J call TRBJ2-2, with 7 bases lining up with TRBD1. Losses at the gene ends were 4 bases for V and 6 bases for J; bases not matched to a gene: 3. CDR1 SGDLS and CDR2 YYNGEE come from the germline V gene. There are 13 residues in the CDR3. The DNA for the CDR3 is TGTGCCAGCAGCCCTACAGGGGCCGGGGAGCTGTTTTTT. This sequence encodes CASSPTGAGELFF.